This is a list of T cell receptor beta chains from one sample in a study of cytomegalovirus exposure and HLA in healthy donors. Data came from immunoSEQ multiplex PCR; TCRdb stores just in-frame clones and leaves some out. Among roughly 73,000 clones listed, around three quarters were seen once. The material sequenced was PBMCs. These receptors came from a man aged 40-50 years in good health and CMV-seronegative. CDR3s include the opening cysteine and the closing phenylalanine or tryptophan. D genes are given only for firm matches. Clone size is not always given. Where it is, it says once, few, many or a class for expanded clones.

d_call | cdr3_length | j_call | clone_size | v_call | cdr3_nt | cdr3_aa
NA | 15 | TRBJ1-4 | NA | TRBV15 | TGTGCCACCAGCAGAGCAGGTGCAACTAATGAAAAACTGTTTTTT | CATSRAGATNEKLFF
TRBD1 | 14 | TRBJ2-5 | NA | TRBV5-1 | TGCGCCAGCAGCTTTCAGGGGGCAGAGGAGACCCAGTACTTC | CASSFQGAEETQYF
TRBD1 | 18 | TRBJ1-2 | NA | TRBV19 | TGTGCCAGTAGTATGATGGGGGACAGGGGGCCTACTAACTATGGCTACACCTTC | CASSMMGDRGPTNYGYTF
TRBD2 | 16 | TRBJ2-3 | NA | TRBV29-1 | TGCAGCGTTGAGGGAGGTAGCGGGGTTGGCACAGATACGCAGTATTTT | CSVEGGSGVGTDTQYF
TRBD1 | 16 | TRBJ1-2 | NA | TRBV4-3 | TGCGCCAGCAGCCAAGGGGACAGGATACACTCTAATGGCTACACCTTC | CASSQGDRIHSNGYTF
TRBD1 | 15 | TRBJ2-7 | once | TRBV9 | TGTGCCAGCAGCGTAGGGGGGACAGGGGGGTACGAGCAGTACTTC | CASSVGGTGGYEQYF
TRBD1 | 15 | TRBJ2-7 | NA | TRBV11-2 | TGTGCCAGCAGCTTCTCCTGGGACAGGGCTTACGAGCAGTACTTC | CASSFSWDRAYEQYF
NA | 12 | TRBJ1-6 | NA | TRBV30 | TGTGCCTGGAGGGCACATAATTCACCCCTCCACTTT | CAWRAHNSPLHF
TRBD1 | 15 | TRBJ2-1 | NA | TRBV6-5 | TGTGCCAGCAGCCTGACAGGGGGCGGCCTCAATGAGCAGTTCTTC | CASSLTGGGLNEQFF
TRBD1 | 16 | TRBJ2-2 | NA | TRBV11-2 | TGTGCCAGCAGCGCTTACAGGGGGCGATACACCGGGGAGCTGTTTTTT | CASSAYRGRYTGELFF
TRBD1 | 16 | TRBJ1-6 | NA | TRBV6-6 | TGTGCCAGCACCCAGGCCGACAGGGTTGGAATTTCACCCCTCCACTTT | CASTQADRVGISPLHF
TRBD1 | 13 | TRBJ1-2 | NA | TRBV6-4 | TGTGCCAGCAGGAGGGACAGGGGTCATGGCTACACCTTC | CASRRDRGHGYTF
NA | 14 | TRBJ2-4 | NA | TRBV30 | TGTGCCTGGAGTGTTGGGGGGGCCAAAAACATTCAGTACTTC | CAWSVGGAKNIQYF
TRBD1 | 15 | TRBJ1-2 | NA | TRBV4-1 | TGCGCCAGCAGCCGCGCCCCGGGACAGCCTTATGGCTACACCTTC | CASSRAPGQPYGYTF
NA | 15 | TRBJ1-5 | NA | TRBV6-5 | TGTGCCAGCAGTTACTCGGGGGGGCGTTGGCAGCCCCAGCATTTT | CASSYSGGRWQPQHF
NA | 15 | TRBJ1-6 | NA | TRBV4-3 | TGCGCCAGCAGGCCACAGGTGACATATAATTCACCCCTCCACTTT | CASRPQVTYNSPLHF